In its sample, the clone carrying this T cell receptor beta chain was seen a few times. Sequenced by immunoSEQ multiplex PCR; TCRdb stores in-frame clones only, minus some. The sample lists 75,000 or so clones; approximately 84% were seen once. These data are taken from a study of blood T cell repertoires in COVID-19. This CDR3 is built from 13 residues. V was shortened by 3 bases and J by 2 bases, with 8 bases between the two germline ends. Germline CDR1 SGHTA, CDR2 FQGNSA. The rearrangement joins TRBV7-2 to TRBJ2-7, with D hard to call. This TCR was recovered from a man in his sixties with active or convalescent COVID-19. Sequenced input: peripheral blood. CDR3 nucleotides: TGTGCCAGCAGCTTGCAGAATACCTACGAGCAGTACTTC. Encoded protein: CASSLQNTYEQYF.